This TCR beta chain was captured in a study of regulatory T cells in long-lasting Graves disease. CDR3 length equals 12 residues. V was pared by 6 bases and J by 6 bases, with 11 bases between. Through Arm-PCR of CDR3 regions and iRepertoire HTBI primers, TCR beta libraries were built. MiXCR was run by TCRdb on the multiplex PCR reads, yielding one entry per CDR3 protein. The table has 400,000 to 550,000 distinct CDR3 sequences, around 17% seen once. The time point here: newly diagnosed GD, antithyroid drugs for less than 3 months. RNA extracted from PBMCs served as the sequencing template. This sample was shared with a second study, whose subject was T cells in Graves' hyperthyroidism and ophthalmopathy.

This clonotype originated in a woman aged 18-35 years with Graves disease. The sample here was peripheral blood mononuclear cells (PBMCs), taken at new diagnosis, from a patient treated with antithyroid drugs. The rearrangement links TRBV12-3 or TRBV12-4 to TRBJ1-1, with D perhaps TRBD1 (5 bases). The CDR3 region has the DNA TGTGCCAGCAGAATTCTGGGGGCTGAAGCTTTCTTT. Residues: CASRILGAEAFF.